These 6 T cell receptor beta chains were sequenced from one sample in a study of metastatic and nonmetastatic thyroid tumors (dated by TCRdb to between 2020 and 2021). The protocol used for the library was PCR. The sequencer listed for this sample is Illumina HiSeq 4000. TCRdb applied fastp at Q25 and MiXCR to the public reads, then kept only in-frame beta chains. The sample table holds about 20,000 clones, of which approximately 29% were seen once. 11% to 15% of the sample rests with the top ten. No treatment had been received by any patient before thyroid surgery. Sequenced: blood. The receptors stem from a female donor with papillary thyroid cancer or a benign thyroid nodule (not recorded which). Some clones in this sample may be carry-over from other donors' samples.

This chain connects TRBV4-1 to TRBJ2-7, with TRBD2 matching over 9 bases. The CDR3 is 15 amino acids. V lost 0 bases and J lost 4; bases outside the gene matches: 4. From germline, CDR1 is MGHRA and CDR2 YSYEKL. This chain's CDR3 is CASSQDITSGYEQYF. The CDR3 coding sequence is TGCGCCAGCAGCCAAGATATCACTAGCGGGTACGAGCAGTACTTC.

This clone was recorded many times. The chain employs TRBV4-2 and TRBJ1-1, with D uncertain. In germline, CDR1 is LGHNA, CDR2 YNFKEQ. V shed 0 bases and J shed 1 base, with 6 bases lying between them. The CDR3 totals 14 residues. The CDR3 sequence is CASSQDLGNTEAFF. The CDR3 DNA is TGTGCCAGCAGCCAAGACTTGGGGAACACTGAAGCTTTCTTT.

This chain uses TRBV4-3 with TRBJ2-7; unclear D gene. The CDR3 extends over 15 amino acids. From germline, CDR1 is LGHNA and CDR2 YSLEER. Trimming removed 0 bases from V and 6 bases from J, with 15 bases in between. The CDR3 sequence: CASSQDRASSGEQYF. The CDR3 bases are TGCGCCAGCAGCCAAGATAGGGCTAGTTCTGGCGAGCAGTACTTC.

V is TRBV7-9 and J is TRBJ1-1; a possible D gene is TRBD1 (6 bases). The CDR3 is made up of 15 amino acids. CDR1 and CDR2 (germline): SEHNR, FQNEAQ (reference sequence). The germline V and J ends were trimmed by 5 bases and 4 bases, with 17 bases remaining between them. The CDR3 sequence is CASSVGGAVLTEAFF. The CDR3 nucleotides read TGTGCCAGCAGCGTGGGGGGCGCGGTACTCACTGAAGCTTTCTTT.

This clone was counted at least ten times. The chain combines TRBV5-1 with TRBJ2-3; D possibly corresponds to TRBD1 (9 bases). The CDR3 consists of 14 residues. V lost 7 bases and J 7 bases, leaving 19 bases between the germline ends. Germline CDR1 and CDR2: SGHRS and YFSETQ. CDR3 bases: TGCGCCAGCCGGGAGGGGACAGGGATAAATACGCAGTATTTT. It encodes CASREGTGINTQYF.

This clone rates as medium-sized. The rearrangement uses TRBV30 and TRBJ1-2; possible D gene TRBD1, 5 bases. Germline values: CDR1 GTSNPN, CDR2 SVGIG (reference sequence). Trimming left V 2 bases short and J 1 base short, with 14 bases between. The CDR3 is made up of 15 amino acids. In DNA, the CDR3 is TGTGCCTGGAGTCTAGACAGTGCATATAACTATGGCTACACCTTC. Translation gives CAWSLDSAYNYGYTF.